This passage covers 12 T cell receptor beta chains from one sample sequenced in a study of T cell responses to AZD1222 COVID-19 vaccine. Measured with immunoSEQ multiplex PCR; TCRdb has only the in-frame clones, and not every one. This sample has tens of thousands of clones, with roughly 87% found just once. Material: peripheral blood, obtained 28 days after the second AZD1222 dose. Every receptor here comes from an adult who received the AZD1222 COVID-19 vaccine.

This clone was seen only a few times. CDR3 sequence reads: CASSPQAGRGTGELFF. CDR3 nucleotides: TGTGCCAGCAGCCCCCAGGCCGGGAGGGGCACCGGGGAGCTGTTTTTT. V is TRBV9 and J is TRBJ2-2; TRBD2 matches at 8 bases. CDR1 and CDR2 (germline): SGDLS, YYNGEE. This CDR3 has 16 residues. V lost 4 bases, J lost 4 bases, and 9 bases stayed unmatched.

The chain uses TRBV5-4 and TRBJ1-1, with D possibly matching TRBD1 (5 bases). CDR1 is SGHNT, CDR2 YYREEE, per germline (reference sequence). V lost 0 bases to trimming and J lost 1 base, with 10 bases between them. This CDR3 is built from 15 residues. The CDR3 spells CASSLAQGGNTEAFF. The CDR3 bases are TGTGCCAGCAGCTTGGCCCAGGGCGGGAACACTGAAGCTTTCTTT.

V and J are TRBV3-1 (or the pseudogene TRBV3-2) and TRBJ1-1, with a possible D match to TRBD1 (5 bases). V was clipped by 1 base and J by 1 base, with 7 bases between them. CDR3 size: 14 residues. CDR1 is LGHDT and CDR2 is YNNKEL in the germline V gene (reference sequence). The CDR3 DNA reads as TGTGCCAGCAGCCAAGGACAGCGGAACACTGAAGCTTTCTTT. It translates to CASSQGQRNTEAFF.

The chain couples TRBV5-1 to TRBJ1-6; no definite D call. V was clipped by 0 bases and J by 6 bases, with 7 bases between them. This CDR3 comprises 14 residues. From germline, CDR1 is SGHRS and CDR2 YFSETQ. CDR3 in amino acids: CASSLEYANSPLHF. CDR3 DNA sequence: TGCGCCAGCAGCTTGGAATACGCTAATTCACCCCTCCACTTT.

The CDR3 bases are TGTGCCAGCAGTTCGACTAGCGGGAGAGAGCAGTTCTTC. Its translation is CASSSTSGREQFF. The chain employs TRBV28 and TRBJ2-1, with 12 bases lining up with TRBD2. The germline V gene encodes CDR1 MDHEN and CDR2 SYDVKM. There are 13 residues in the CDR3. V lost 4 bases, J lost 10 bases, and 2 bases stayed unmatched.

Only a few counts were recorded for this clone. This sequence joins TRBV9 and TRBJ2-3; D is unresolved. The CDR3 is 17 residues long. Per the germline V gene, CDR1 is SGDLS and CDR2 is YYNGEE. Trimming took off 0 bases at V and 3 bases at J, with 17 bases between the two ends. CDR3 DNA: TGTGCCAGCAGCGTAGTCGCGTCCAACCGGCCGACAGATACGCAGTATTTT. It yields the protein CASSVVASNRPTDTQYF.

V and J are TRBV7-9 and TRBJ2-1; 15 positions agree with TRBD2. Germline V gene sequence: CDR1 SEHNR, CDR2 FQNEAQ (reference sequence). This CDR3 is built from 13 residues. J was trimmed by 14 bases and V by 8 bases; bases with no gene match: 7. The CDR3 DNA follows: TGTGCCAGCTCGACGGGACTAGCGGGGGGAAAGTTCTTC. Amino acid sequence: CASSTGLAGGKFF.

This clone has a single count. The chain joins TRBV5-4 to TRBJ1-1, with D perhaps matching TRBD1 (5 bases). Trimming removed 1 base at V and 1 base at J, with 8 bases between. The CDR3 totals 14 residues. Germline assignment: CDR1 SGHNT and CDR2 YYREEE (reference sequence). Written as DNA, the CDR3 is TGTGCCAGCAGCTTGATCAGGGAGAACACTGAAGCTTTCTTT. It encodes CASSLIRENTEAFF. Combining the CDR3 with reference TRBV5-4 and TRBJ1-1 gives the whole variable domain ETGVTQSPTHLIKTRGQQVTLRCSSQSGHNTVSWYQQALGQGPQFIFQYYREEENGRGNFPPRFSGLQFPNYSSELNVNALELDDSALYLCASSLIRENTEAFFGQGTRLTVV.

The DNA of the CDR3 is TGTGCCAGCAGCCCCCGGGGACAGTACAATGAGCAGTTCTTC. It is translated as CASSPRGQYNEQFF. The chain uses TRBV28 and TRBJ2-1; 7 nucleotides match TRBD1. Germline-derived CDR1 and CDR2 are MDHEN and SYDVKM. With V trimmed by 6 bases and J by 4 bases, 6 bases remained unmatched. CDR3 length: 14 amino acids.

The J gene is TRBJ2-3, the V gene TRBV6-5; D possibly corresponds to TRBD2 (6 bases). V lost 8 bases and J 2 bases, leaving 11 bases between the germline ends. CDR1 is MNHEY and CDR2 is SVGAGI in the germline V gene. CDR3 length: 13 amino acids. The CDR3 sequence is CASFGGNTDTQYF. In nucleotides, the CDR3 is TGTGCCAGCTTCGGCGGGAACACAGATACGCAGTATTTT.

The rearrangement links TRBV18 to TRBJ1-1; no firm D call. Germline V gene lookup returns CDR1 KGHSH and CDR2 LQKENI. The V gene lost 3 bases and the J gene lost 1 base, with 12 bases spanning the gap. CDR3 length equals 15 residues. The CDR3 here is CASSPSASGNTEAFF. The CDR3 DNA is TGTGCCAGCTCACCCTCCGCGTCGGGGAACACTGAAGCTTTCTTT. The variable domain in full, with the rest retrieved from reference TRBV18 and TRBJ1-1, is NAGVMQNPRHLVRRRGQEARLRCSPMKGHSHVYWYRQLPEEGLKFMVYLQKENIIDESGMPKERFSAEFPKEGPSILRIQQVVRGDSAAYFCASSPSASGNTEAFFGQGTRLTVV.

The V and J genes are TRBV30 and TRBJ1-4; 7 positions match TRBD1. Trimming removed 2 bases from V and 3 bases from J; junction bases left unmatched: 6. Germline V lookup: CDR1 GTSNPN, CDR2 SVGIG (reference sequence). This CDR3 comprises 15 residues. CDR3 loop: CAWSTGDGPNEKLFF. CDR3 sequence (DNA): TGTGCCTGGAGTACAGGGGACGGACCTAATGAAAAACTGTTTTTT.